This T cell receptor (beta chain) appears in the sequencing data of a study of shared clonotypes between healthy human individuals. General study results and limits: The naive CD4 repertoires of a handful of donors were compared, and approximately 4.7% of clonotypes were shared. Limited genetic and exposure-history diversity came from having few donors.

A word on this clone: Its antigen is undetermined.

Germline V gene sequence: CDR1 MGHRA, CDR2 YSYEKL. Unmatched junction bases numbered 14, after V lost 3 bases and J lost 0 bases. The CDR3 covers 21 residues. CD45RO negativity and positive selection for CCR7 defined naive CD8 cells, a population that excluded terminally differentiated effector memory CD45RA+ cells. The assay was immunoSEQ multiplex PCR, and TCRdb's table has in-frame clones only and misses some. The data show approximately 840,000 clones, approximately 97% seen once. V gene TRBV4-1 combines with J gene TRBJ2-2, with 12 bases fitting TRBD1. The source is a man younger than 45 in good health. Input material: naive CD8+ T cells sorted from blood. The CDR3 here is CASSQGTGGEVVLANTGELFF. The CDR3 DNA reads as TGCGCCAGCAGCCAGGGGACAGGGGGCGAAGTGGTCCTAGCGAACACCGGGGAGCTGTTTTTT.